The 28 T cell receptor beta chains below were found in one sample sequenced in a study of blood T cell repertoires in COVID-19 (dated by TCRdb to about 2020). Library method: the immunoSEQ multiplex PCR assay. In TCRdb, the immuneACCESS table is reduced to in-frame sequences with V and J assigned. These tables do not hold every clone; where another copy was compared, an unresolved V gene accounts for under half, and the others remain unexplained. The sample table records approximately 210,000 clones; 85% to 90% of these occur just once. Around 15% of the sample belongs to the ten largest clones. Material for sequencing was PBMCs or T cells enriched from blood (not recorded which). These TCRs come from a woman aged 50 to 65 with acute COVID-19.

This clone was observed a single time. The rearrangement links TRBV5-1 to TRBJ1-1; weak D call: TRBD1 (6 bases). The germline V gene encodes CDR1 SGHRS and CDR2 YFSETQ. The V gene lost 4 bases and the J gene lost 8 bases, with 15 bases spanning the gap. There are 13 residues in the CDR3. The CDR3: CASSPQGTYEAFF. Written as DNA, the CDR3 is TGCGCCAGCAGCCCACAGGGTACCTACGAAGCTTTCTTT. The full variable domain, rest sourced from reference TRBV5-1 and TRBJ1-1, is KAGVTQTPRYLIKTRGQQVTLSCSPISGHRSVSWYQQTPGQGLQFLFEYFSETQRNKGNFPGRFSGRQFSNSRSEMNVSTLELGDSALYLCASSPQGTYEAFFGQGTRLTVV.

About this clone: Just one base apart from a much larger clone, this may be a read error. At the DNA level, this CDR3 is encoded by other sequences in the same sample as well. The chain has TRBV2 and TRBJ2-1; no firm D call. The CDR3 totals 12 residues. Germline CDR1 and CDR2: SNHLY and FYNNEI. Trimming pared 5 bases from V and 2 bases from J, leaving 4 bases between. CDR3 protein: CASSSAYNEQFF. In nucleotides, the CDR3 is TGTGCCAGCAGTTCAGCCTACAATGAGCAGTTCTTC.

The chain uses TRBV19 and TRBJ1-5, with 8 nucleotides matching TRBD1. The V and J ends lost 3 bases and 6 bases, in that order; junction bases with no gene match: 10. The CDR3 sequence is 16 residues long. Germline loops: CDR1 LNHDA, CDR2 SQIVND (reference sequence). The CDR3 here is CASSMFGARGPQPQHF. CDR3 nucleotides: TGTGCCAGTAGTATGTTTGGCGCCAGGGGGCCTCAGCCCCAGCATTTT.

CDR3 DNA sequence: TGTGCCAGCAGTCCGCTGCCCCCGGGACAGACTTCACCCCTCCACTTT. This codes for CASSPLPPGQTSPLHF. The genes are TRBV28 and TRBJ1-6; the match to TRBD1 covers 7 bases. V lost 5 bases to trimming and J lost 9 bases; unmatched junction nucleotides: 13. CDR1 and CDR2 (germline): MDHEN, SYDVKM. The CDR3 loop spans 16 amino acids.

The V gene is TRBV15, the J gene TRBJ2-5, with D perhaps matching TRBD2 (5 bases). This CDR3 has 16 amino acids. Germline V lookup: CDR1 LNHNV, CDR2 YYDKDF (reference sequence). V was pared by 5 bases and J by 5 bases, with 21 bases between. CDR3 nucleotide sequence: TGTGCCACCAGCCCAGACATTAGAACGACGGGGGAGACCCAGTACTTC. This translates into CATSPDIRTTGETQYF.

The chain is built from TRBV3-1 (or the pseudogene TRBV3-2) and TRBJ2-5; TRBD1 aligns across 7 bases. The junction had 9 bases not matched to a gene; V was cut back by 4 bases and J by 7 bases. Germline values: CDR1 LGHDT, CDR2 YNNKEL (reference sequence). The CDR3 covers 14 residues. The chain's CDR3 is CASSPQGDRGTQYF. The DNA of the CDR3 is TGTGCCAGCAGCCCTCAGGGGGACCGGGGGACCCAGTACTTC.

The rearrangement uses TRBV6-1 and TRBJ2-7, with 10 bases identical to TRBD2. This CDR3 has 16 residues. CDR1 is MNHNS and CDR2 is SASEGT in the germline V gene. V lost 3 bases, J lost 3 bases, and 8 bases stayed unmatched. For the CDR3, the DNA is TGTGCCAGCAGTGATTCCTCACTAGCGGGAAACTACGAGCAGTACTTC. Translated, it gives CASSDSSLAGNYEQYF.

The chain recombines TRBV5-1 with TRBJ1-1; maybe TRBD1 (5 bases). Per germline, CDR1 SGHRS and CDR2 YFSETQ. The CDR3 has 13 amino acids. V was pared by 4 bases and J by 3 bases, with 10 bases between. The CDR3 region has the DNA TGCGCCAGCAGCACGACAGCCTACACTGAAGCTTTCTTT. Its translation is CASSTTAYTEAFF.

The genes are TRBV28 and TRBJ2-5; TRBD1 matches at 7 bases. Germline V lookup: CDR1 MDHEN, CDR2 SYDVKM. The CDR3 is 18 amino acids. V trimming: 3 bases; J trimming: 3 bases; junction bases outside the gene matches: 16. This CDR3 reads CASSLPAGRETGKETQYF. The CDR3 DNA follows: TGTGCCAGCAGTTTGCCCGCAGGCAGAGAGACAGGGAAAGAGACCCAGTACTTC.

The chain couples TRBV27 to TRBJ1-5, with D possibly TRBD1 on 5 matching bases. Germline V gene lookup returns CDR1 MNHEY and CDR2 SMNVEV (reference sequence). There are 14 residues in the CDR3. The germline V and J ends were trimmed by 7 bases and 4 bases, with 14 bases remaining between them. This chain's CDR3 is CASTPGGTNQPQHF. CDR3 DNA sequence: TGTGCCAGCACTCCGGGGGGGACGAATCAGCCCCAGCATTTT.

The gene calls are TRBV10-2 and TRBJ2-5; D may be TRBD2 (5 bases). There are 14 residues in the CDR3. The germline V and J ends were trimmed by 4 bases and 2 bases, with 11 bases remaining between them. Germline lookup yields CDR1 WSHSY and CDR2 SAAADI. Written as DNA, the CDR3 is TGCGCCAGCAGTGGGGAGTTTCCGCAAGAGACCCAGTACTTC. Translation: CASSGEFPQETQYF.

This clone was found once. The chain combines TRBV6-2 or TRBV6-3 with TRBJ1-2, with a weak D call TRBD1 (5 bases). V lost 2 bases to trimming and J lost 0 bases, with 13 bases between them. Looked up from germline, CDR1 is MNHEY and CDR2 is SVGEGT. CDR3 size: 16 residues. In DNA form, the CDR3 reads TGTGCCAGCAGTTACAATCGGCAGGGCGCTAACTATGGCTACACCTTC. Protein product: CASSYNRQGANYGYTF.

DNA of the CDR3: TGTGCCATCAGTGAGCCTAATCAGCCCCAGCATTTT. As protein: CAISEPNQPQHF. The chain is built from TRBV10-3 and TRBJ1-5; D is ambiguous. This CDR3 is 12 amino acids long. V was pared by 2 bases and J by 4 bases, with 3 bases between. The germline CDR1 and CDR2 sequences are ENHRY and SYGVKD.

This clone has more than one count but fewer than ten. The chain carries TRBV7-2 and TRBJ2-1; no firm D call. The V end lost 5 bases, the J end lost 7 bases, and 3 bases lay between the germline ends. CDR1 is SGHTA, CDR2 FQGNSA, per germline. The CDR3 length is 10 residues. CDR3 nucleotides: TGTGCCAGCAGCCGGAATGAGCAGTTCTTC. It yields the protein CASSRNEQFF.

This clone was seen once. The rearrangement joins TRBV19 to TRBJ1-2; no definite D call. V lost 0 bases and J 2 bases, leaving 10 bases between the germline ends. The CDR3 is 15 amino acids. Germline V gene lookup returns CDR1 LNHDA and CDR2 SQIVND (reference sequence). The CDR3 bases are TGTGCCAGTAGTATAGAGGGCAGCCTGAACTATGGCTACACCTTC. Its protein is CASSIEGSLNYGYTF.

This chain uses TRBV5-6 with TRBJ2-7; D is perhaps TRBD2 (6 bases). Trimming removed 4 bases from V and 2 bases from J, with 16 bases in between. Germline lookup yields CDR1 SGHDT and CDR2 YYEEEE. The CDR3 runs 15 residues. The CDR3 DNA reads TGTGCCAGCAGCCGCATTGGGGGACTCCCCTACGAGCAGTACTTC. Protein sequence: CASSRIGGLPYEQYF. The whole variable domain, remainder taken from reference TRBV5-6 and TRBJ2-7, is DAGVTQSPTHLIKTRGQQVTLRCSPKSGHDTVSWYQQALGQGPQFIFQYYEEEERQRGNFPDRFSGHQFPNYSSELNVNALLLGDSALYLCASSRIGGLPYEQYFGPGTRLTVT.

The genes are TRBV27 and TRBJ1-2; 9 bases align to TRBD1. This CDR3 is 16 amino acids long. V shed 3 bases and J 3 bases; nucleotides not matched to a gene: 8. Germline V lookup: CDR1 MNHEY, CDR2 SMNVEV (reference sequence). CDR3 residues: CASSFLFRQGDYGYTF. The CDR3 DNA reads as TGTGCCAGCAGTTTCCTATTCCGACAGGGGGACTATGGCTACACCTTC.

This clone occurred a few times. This chain links TRBV18 with TRBJ1-3, with TRBD1 matching over 10 bases. The CDR3 is 17 amino acids. CDR1 and CDR2 from the germline V gene are KGHSH and LQKENI. V dropped 6 bases and J dropped 0; count of bases not matched to a gene: 8. CDR3 loop: CASSPDRGLYSGNTIYF. The CDR3 coding sequence is TGTGCCAGCTCGCCTGACAGGGGGCTATACTCTGGAAACACCATATATTTT.

The chain uses TRBV4-1 and TRBJ1-5, with a tentative D call TRBD1 (6 bases). Deletions cut 3 bases from V and 2 bases from J, with 14 bases between. In germline, CDR1 is MGHRA, CDR2 YSYEKL. The CDR3 has 16 residues. CDR3: CASSHTRGLGNQPQHF. For the CDR3, the DNA is TGCGCCAGCAGCCACACCAGGGGTCTGGGCAATCAGCCCCAGCATTTT.

The CDR3 nucleotides read TGTGCCAGCAGCTTAGAGGTGGGAGGGACCGGGGAGCTGTTTTTT. This codes for CASSLEVGGTGELFF. This chain links TRBV11-3 with TRBJ2-2; 7 nucleotides line up with TRBD2. After removal of 0 bases from V and 5 bases from J, the junction contained 3 bases not matched to a gene. Germline V gene lookup returns CDR1 SGHNT and CDR2 YENEEA. The CDR3 has 15 residues.

The V call is TRBV5-1, the J call TRBJ1-1; D is perhaps TRBD1 (6 bases). The CDR3 extends over 15 amino acids. Per the germline V gene, CDR1 is SGHRS and CDR2 is YFSETQ. Trimming took off 0 bases at V and 1 base at J, with 10 bases between the two ends. This chain's CDR3 is CASSLVTGRNTEAFF. The CDR3 nucleotides are TGCGCCAGCAGCTTGGTTACAGGGAGGAACACTGAAGCTTTCTTT. The full variable domain, its missing parts supplied by reference TRBV5-1 and TRBJ1-1, is KAGVTQTPRYLIKTRGQQVTLSCSPISGHRSVSWYQQTPGQGLQFLFEYFSETQRNKGNFPGRFSGRQFSNSRSEMNVSTLELGDSALYLCASSLVTGRNTEAFFGQGTRLTVV.

The chain combines TRBV14 with TRBJ2-1, with 7 positions matching TRBD1. Germline V gene sequence: CDR1 SGHDN, CDR2 FVKESK. V shed 2 bases, J shed 9 bases, and the junction held 4 bases outside the gene matches. The CDR3 runs to 13 residues. CDR3 sequence reads: CASSQFEGAEQFF. The CDR3 DNA is TGTGCCAGCAGCCAATTTGAGGGGGCTGAGCAGTTCTTC.

The chain is built from TRBV28 and TRBJ1-5; tentatively, D is TRBD1 (5 bases). The V end lost 3 bases, the J end lost 4 bases, and 13 bases lay between the germline ends. Germline loops: CDR1 MDHEN, CDR2 SYDVKM. The CDR3 consists of 15 residues. CDR3 region: CASSFLGHENQPQHF. CDR3 DNA sequence: TGTGCCAGCAGTTTCCTGGGGCATGAGAATCAGCCCCAGCATTTT.

This clone was picked up one time. This chain connects TRBV28 to TRBJ2-1, with TRBD2 matching over 16 bases. This CDR3 has 20 residues. The germline CDR1 and CDR2 sequences are MDHEN and SYDVKM. V lost 2 bases, J lost 4 bases, and 11 bases stayed unmatched. DNA for the CDR3: TGTGCCAGCAGTTTACCCTCCGGGACTAGCGGGAGGGCCATTTACAATGAGCAGTTCTTC. Translated, it gives CASSLPSGTSGRAIYNEQFF. Combining the CDR3 with reference TRBV28 and TRBJ2-1 gives the whole variable domain DVKVTQSSRYLVKRTGEKVFLECVQDMDHENMFWYRQDPGLGLRLIYFSYDVKMKEKGDIPEGYSVSREKKERFSLILESASTNQTSMYLCASSLPSGTSGRAIYNEQFFGPGTRLTVL.

This clone was counted only a few times. V usage is TRBV19 and J usage is TRBJ1-6; TRBD1 is a possible D gene (6 bases). CDR3 length: 16 residues. The germline V and J ends were trimmed by 8 bases and 4 bases, with 18 bases remaining between them. CDR1 is LNHDA and CDR2 is SQIVND in the germline V gene (reference sequence). The CDR3 DNA sequence: TGTGCCAGTTCGAATCGGGACACCGGATATAATTCACCCCTCCACTTT. Residues: CASSNRDTGYNSPLHF.

The chain uses TRBV24-1 and TRBJ2-5, with 8 bases fitting TRBD1. The length of the CDR3 is 15 residues. The germline V gene has CDR1 KGHDR and CDR2 SFDVKD. Germline trimming cut 2 bases from V and 5 bases from J; bases unmatched to any gene: 6. In DNA, the CDR3 is TGTGCCACCAGTGATTCCCAGGGGGCTTGGGAGACCCAGTACTTC. This translates into CATSDSQGAWETQYF.

J is TRBJ2-5 and V is TRBV5-1; 16 positions match TRBD2. With V trimmed by 3 bases and J by 5 bases, 10 bases remained unmatched. This CDR3 region has 18 residues. The germline gives CDR1 SGHRS, CDR2 YFSETQ. The CDR3: CASSSGLAGGPREETQYF. The DNA of the CDR3 is TGCGCCAGCAGCTCGGGACTAGCGGGAGGGCCTCGTGAGGAGACCCAGTACTTC.

The V gene is TRBV5-1, the J gene TRBJ2-6, with TRBD2 matching over 10 bases. Germline V lookup: CDR1 SGHRS, CDR2 YFSETQ. This CDR3 is 17 amino acids long. V gave up 1 base and J gave up 4 bases; unmatched junction bases: 5. CDR3 loop: CASSLTSGTVGANVLTF. The DNA for the CDR3 is TGCGCCAGCAGCTTGACTAGCGGGACTGTCGGGGCCAACGTCCTGACTTTC.